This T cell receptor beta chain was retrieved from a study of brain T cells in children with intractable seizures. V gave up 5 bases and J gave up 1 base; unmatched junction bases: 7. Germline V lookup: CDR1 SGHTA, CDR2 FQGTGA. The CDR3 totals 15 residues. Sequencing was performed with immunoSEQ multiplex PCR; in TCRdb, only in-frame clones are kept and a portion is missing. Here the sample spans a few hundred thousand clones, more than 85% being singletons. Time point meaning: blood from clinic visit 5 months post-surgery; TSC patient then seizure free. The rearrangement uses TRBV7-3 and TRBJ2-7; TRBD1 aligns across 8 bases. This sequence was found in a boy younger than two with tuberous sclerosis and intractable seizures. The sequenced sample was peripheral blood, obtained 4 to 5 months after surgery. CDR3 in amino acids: CASSAYRGESYEQYF. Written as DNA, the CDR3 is TGTGCCAGCAGCGCCTACAGGGGGGAGTCCTACGAGCAGTACTTC.